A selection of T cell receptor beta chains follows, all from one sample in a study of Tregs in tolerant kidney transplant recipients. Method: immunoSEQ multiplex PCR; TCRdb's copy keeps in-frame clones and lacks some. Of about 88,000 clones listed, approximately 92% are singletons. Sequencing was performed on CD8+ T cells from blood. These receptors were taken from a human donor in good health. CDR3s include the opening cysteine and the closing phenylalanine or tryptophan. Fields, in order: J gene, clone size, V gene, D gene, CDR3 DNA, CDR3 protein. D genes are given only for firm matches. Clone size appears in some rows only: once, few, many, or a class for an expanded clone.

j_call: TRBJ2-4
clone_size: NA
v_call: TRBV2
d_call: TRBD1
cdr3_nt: TGTGCCAGCAGTGGCCTGGACAGGGGGGACATTCAGTACTTC
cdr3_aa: CASSGLDRGDIQYF

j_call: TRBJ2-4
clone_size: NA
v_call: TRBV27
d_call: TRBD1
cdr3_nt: TGTGCCAGCAGTTGGGGGACAGGGTCCGCCAAAAACATTCAGTACTTC
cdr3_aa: CASSWGTGSAKNIQYF

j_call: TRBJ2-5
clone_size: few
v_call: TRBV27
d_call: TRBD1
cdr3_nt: TGTGCCAGCAGGATATCATTCTACAGGGGGGAGGAGACCCAGTACTTC
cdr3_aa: CASRISFYRGEETQYF

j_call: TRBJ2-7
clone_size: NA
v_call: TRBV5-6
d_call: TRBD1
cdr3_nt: TGTGCCAGCAGCTTGGCGAGGACAGGGAACCCCGAGCAGTACTTC
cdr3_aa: CASSLARTGNPEQYF

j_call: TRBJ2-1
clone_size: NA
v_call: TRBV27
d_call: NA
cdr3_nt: TGTGCCAGCAGCCAAACCGGGACCCCCTACAATGAGCAGTTCTTC
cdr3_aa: CASSQTGTPYNEQFF

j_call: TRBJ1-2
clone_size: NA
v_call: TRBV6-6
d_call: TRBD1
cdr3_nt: TGTGCCAGCAGTTACTCGCGGACAGGGGCGGACTATGGCTACACCTTC
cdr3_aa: CASSYSRTGADYGYTF

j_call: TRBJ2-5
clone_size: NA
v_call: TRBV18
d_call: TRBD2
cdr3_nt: TGTGCCAGCTCACCGGAAGAGCGGGAGCGTCTCCTGAGGGAAGAGACCCAGTACTTC
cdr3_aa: CASSPEERERLLREETQYF

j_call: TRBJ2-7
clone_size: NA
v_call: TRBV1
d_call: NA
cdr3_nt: TGCACCAGCAGCCAAGACGAGGGGGACACTTCCTACGAGCAGTACTTC
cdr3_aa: CTSSQDEGDTSYEQYF

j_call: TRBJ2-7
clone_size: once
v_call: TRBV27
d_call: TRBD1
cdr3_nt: TGTGCCAGCAGTAACCGGGACAGTAGCTACGAGCAGTACTTC
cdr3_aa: CASSNRDSSYEQYF

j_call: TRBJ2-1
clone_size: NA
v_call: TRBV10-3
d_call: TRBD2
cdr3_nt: TGTGCCATCAGTGAGTCAGAAGCTAGCGGGGATAACAATGAGCAGTTCTTC
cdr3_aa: CAISESEASGDNNEQFF

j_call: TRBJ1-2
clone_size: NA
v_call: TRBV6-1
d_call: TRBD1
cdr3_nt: TGTGCCAGCAGTGAAGCGGTTAGGCAGGGGGGCTATGGCTACACCTTC
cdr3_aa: CASSEAVRQGGYGYTF

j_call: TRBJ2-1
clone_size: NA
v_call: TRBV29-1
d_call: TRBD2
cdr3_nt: TGCAGCGTGATAATGCGGGGGAAGCCCTACAATGAGCAGTTCTTC
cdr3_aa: CSVIMRGKPYNEQFF

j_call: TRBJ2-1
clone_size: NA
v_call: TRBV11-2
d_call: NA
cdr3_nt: TGTGCCAGCACCGCCAGGGACGGTGCCTACAATGAGCAGTTCTTC
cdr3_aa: CASTARDGAYNEQFF

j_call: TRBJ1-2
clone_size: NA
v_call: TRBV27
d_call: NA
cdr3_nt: TGTGCCAGCAGTTTATCGGGTTCGGGGCCCTATGGCTACACCTTC
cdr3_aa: CASSLSGSGPYGYTF

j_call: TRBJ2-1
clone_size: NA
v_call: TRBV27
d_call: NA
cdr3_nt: TGTGCCAGCAGTCTACGGGACACCTACAATGAGCAGTTCTTC
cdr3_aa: CASSLRDTYNEQFF

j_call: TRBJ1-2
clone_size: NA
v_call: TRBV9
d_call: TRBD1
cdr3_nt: TGTGCCAGCAGCACAGGGGGGCCGACCTATGGCTACACCTTC
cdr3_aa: CASSTGGPTYGYTF

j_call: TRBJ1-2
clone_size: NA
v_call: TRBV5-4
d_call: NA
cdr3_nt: TGTGCCAGCAGCTGGGGTGAGATGAGCTATGGCTACACCTTC
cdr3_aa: CASSWGEMSYGYTF

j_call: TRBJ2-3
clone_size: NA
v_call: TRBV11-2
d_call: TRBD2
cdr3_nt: TGTGCCAGCAGCCTAGGGCCCAAGCGGGAGGGAGGGGATACGCAGTATTTT
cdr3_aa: CASSLGPKREGGDTQYF

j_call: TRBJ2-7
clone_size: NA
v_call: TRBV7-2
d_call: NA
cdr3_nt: TGTGCCAGCAGCTTAGCGCTCGGTAGCGGTTACGAGCAGTACTTC
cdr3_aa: CASSLALGSGYEQYF

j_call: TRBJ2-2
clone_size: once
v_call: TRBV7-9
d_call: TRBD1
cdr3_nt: TGTGCCAGCAGCTTAACCTCCGGGACAGGGGGCACCGGGGAGCTGTTTTTT
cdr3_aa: CASSLTSGTGGTGELFF

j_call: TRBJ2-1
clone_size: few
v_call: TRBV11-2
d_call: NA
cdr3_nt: TGTGCCAGCAGCATCCACCCCCGTACCGATGAGCAGTTCTTC
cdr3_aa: CASSIHPRTDEQFF

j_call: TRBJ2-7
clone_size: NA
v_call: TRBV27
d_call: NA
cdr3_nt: TGTGCCAGCAGTCCGGGTGGGGGTGAGCAGTACTTC
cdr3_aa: CASSPGGGEQYF

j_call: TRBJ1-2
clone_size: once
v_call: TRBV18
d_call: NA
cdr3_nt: TGTGCCAGCTCACCGCCCCCAGGGAGCCCTAACTATGGCTACACCTTC
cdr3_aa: CASSPPPGSPNYGYTF

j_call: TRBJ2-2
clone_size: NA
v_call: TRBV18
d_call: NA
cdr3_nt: TGTGCCAGCTCCCCCGGTGCAAGGCCCTGGGAGCTGTTTTTT
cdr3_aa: CASSPGARPWELFF

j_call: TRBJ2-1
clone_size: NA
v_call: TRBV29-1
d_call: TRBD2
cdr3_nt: TGCAGCACACCAGGGACTAGCGGGGGGAATGAGCAGTTCTTC
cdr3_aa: CSTPGTSGGNEQFF

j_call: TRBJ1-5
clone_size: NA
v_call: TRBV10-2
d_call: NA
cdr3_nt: TGCGCCAGCAGTGAAATCGGTTTAGGACAGCCCCATCAGCCCCAGCATTTT
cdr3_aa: CASSEIGLGQPHQPQHF

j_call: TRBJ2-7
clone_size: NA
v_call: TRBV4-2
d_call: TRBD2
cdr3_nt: TGTGCCAGCAGCCAAGGGCAGGGAGGCGAGCGGGGGGAGCAGTACTTC
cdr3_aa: CASSQGQGGERGEQYF

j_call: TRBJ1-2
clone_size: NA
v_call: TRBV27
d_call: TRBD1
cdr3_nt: TGTGCCAGCAGTTTGGGGACAGGGAATGGCTACACCTTC
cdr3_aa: CASSLGTGNGYTF

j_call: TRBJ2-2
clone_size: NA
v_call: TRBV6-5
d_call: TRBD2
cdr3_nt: TGTGCCAGCAGTCCCCAGCGGGAGAATCTGTTTTTT
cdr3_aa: CASSPQRENLFF

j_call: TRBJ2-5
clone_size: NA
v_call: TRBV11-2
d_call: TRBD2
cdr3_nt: TGTGCCAGCAGCTTCGGGACTAGCGGGAGAGGAGAGACCCAGTACTTC
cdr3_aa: CASSFGTSGRGETQYF

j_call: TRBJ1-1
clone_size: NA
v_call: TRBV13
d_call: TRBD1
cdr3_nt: TGTGCCAGCAGCCTCCCGGGACAGGGTAGCCCCGAAGCTTTCTTT
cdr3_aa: CASSLPGQGSPEAFF

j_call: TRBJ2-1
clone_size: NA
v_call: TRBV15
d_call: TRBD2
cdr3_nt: TGTGCCACCAGCAGGCTGCGGGAGGACTTTTACAATGAGCAGTTCTTC
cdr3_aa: CATSRLREDFYNEQFF

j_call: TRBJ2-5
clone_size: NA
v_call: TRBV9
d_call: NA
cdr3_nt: TGTGCCAGCAGCTCCCACTGGTTGCAAGAGACCCAGTACTTC
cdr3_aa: CASSSHWLQETQYF

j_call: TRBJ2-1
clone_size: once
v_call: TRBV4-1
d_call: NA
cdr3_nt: TGCGCCAGCAGCCAACGGGAGACCTACAATGAGCAGTTCTTC
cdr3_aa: CASSQRETYNEQFF

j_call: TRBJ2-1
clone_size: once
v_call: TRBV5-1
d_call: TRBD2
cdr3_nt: TGCGCCAGCAAGGCTAGCGGGGACCCCTACAATGAGCAGTTCTTC
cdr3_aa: CASKASGDPYNEQFF

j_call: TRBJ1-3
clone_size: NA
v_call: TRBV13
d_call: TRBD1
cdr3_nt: TGTGCCAGCAGCTTACAGGGGGTATCTGGAAACACCATATATTTT
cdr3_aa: CASSLQGVSGNTIYF

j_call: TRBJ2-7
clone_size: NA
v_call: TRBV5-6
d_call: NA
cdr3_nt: TGTGCCAGCAGGGGGAGCTCCTACGAGCAGTACTTC
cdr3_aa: CASRGSSYEQYF

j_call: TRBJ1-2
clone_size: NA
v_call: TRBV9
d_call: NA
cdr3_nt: TGTGCCAGCAGCGGGGGACGGCTCAACTATGGCTACACCTTC
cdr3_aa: CASSGGRLNYGYTF

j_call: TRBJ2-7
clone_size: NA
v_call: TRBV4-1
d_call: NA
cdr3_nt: TGCGCCAGCAGCCAAGATATCGAGACAGGCATCTACGAGCAGTACTTC
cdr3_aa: CASSQDIETGIYEQYF

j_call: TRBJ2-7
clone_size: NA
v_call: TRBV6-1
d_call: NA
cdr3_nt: TGTGCCAGCCCACCCCCGGCCGGACACTACGAGCAGTACTTC
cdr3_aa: CASPPPAGHYEQYF

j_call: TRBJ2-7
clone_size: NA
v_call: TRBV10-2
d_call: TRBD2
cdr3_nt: TGCGCCAGCAGTGAAGGGCTAGCGGACCTCTCCTACGAGCAGTACTTC
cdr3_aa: CASSEGLADLSYEQYF

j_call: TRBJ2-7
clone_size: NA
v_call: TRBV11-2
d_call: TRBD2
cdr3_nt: TGTGCCAGCAGATCGGGGGGAGATAACGAGCAGTACTTC
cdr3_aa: CASRSGGDNEQYF

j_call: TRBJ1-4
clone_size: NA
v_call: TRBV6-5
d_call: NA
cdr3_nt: TGTGCCAGCAGTCACTGGGACACCTCAACTAATGAAAAACTGTTTTTT
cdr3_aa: CASSHWDTSTNEKLFF

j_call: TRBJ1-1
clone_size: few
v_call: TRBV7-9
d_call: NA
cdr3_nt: TGTGCCAGCAGCTTATCGATGGCTGAAGCTTTCTTT
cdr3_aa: CASSLSMAEAFF

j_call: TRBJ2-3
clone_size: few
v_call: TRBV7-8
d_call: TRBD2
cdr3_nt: TGTGCCAGCAGCCCGTTAGCGGGGGTAGGAGATACGCAGTATTTT
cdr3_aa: CASSPLAGVGDTQYF

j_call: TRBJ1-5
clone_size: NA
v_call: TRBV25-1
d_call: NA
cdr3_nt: TGTGCCAGCAGTGGGGGGGGATATTATCAGCCCCAGCATTTT
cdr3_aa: CASSGGGYYQPQHF

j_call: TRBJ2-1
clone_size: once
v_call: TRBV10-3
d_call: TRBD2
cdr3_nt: TGTGCCATCAGAGCTAGCGGGGCGTCCTACAATGAGCAGTTCTTC
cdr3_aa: CAIRASGASYNEQFF